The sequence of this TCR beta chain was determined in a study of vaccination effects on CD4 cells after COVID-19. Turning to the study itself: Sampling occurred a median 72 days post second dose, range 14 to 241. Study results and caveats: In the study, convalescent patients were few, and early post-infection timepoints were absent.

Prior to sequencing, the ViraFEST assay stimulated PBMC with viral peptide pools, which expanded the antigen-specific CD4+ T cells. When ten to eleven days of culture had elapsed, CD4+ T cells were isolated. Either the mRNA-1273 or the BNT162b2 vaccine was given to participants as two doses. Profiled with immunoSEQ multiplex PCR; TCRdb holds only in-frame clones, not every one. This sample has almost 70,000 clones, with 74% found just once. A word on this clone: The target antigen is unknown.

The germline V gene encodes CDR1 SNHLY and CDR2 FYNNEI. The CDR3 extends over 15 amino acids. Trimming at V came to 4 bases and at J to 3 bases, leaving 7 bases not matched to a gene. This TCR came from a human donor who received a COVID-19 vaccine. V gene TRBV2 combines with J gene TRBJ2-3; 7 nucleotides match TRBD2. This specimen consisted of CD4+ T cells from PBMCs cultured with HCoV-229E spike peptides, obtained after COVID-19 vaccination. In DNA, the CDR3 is TGTGCCAGCAGTGTGGGGCTAGCGGAGACAGATACGCAGTATTTT. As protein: CASSVGLAETDTQYF.